This TCR beta chain was profiled in a study of cytomegalovirus exposure and HLA in healthy donors. Study at large: Out of 150 million to 200 million T cells, an earlier analysis found over 100 million unique TCR beta sequences in total.

General observations from the study: In presence/absence analyses, roughly uniform sequencing depth across donors was assumed.

The PCR had 60 Vbeta and 13 Jbeta primers. Produced via immunoSEQ multiplex PCR; TCRdb's table is partial and in-frame only. The sample contains 100,000 to 150,000 clones, 75% to 85% of which appear only once. This clone was recorded once. The antigen is undetermined. The sample contains more than one DNA sequence encoding this CDR3. V lost 1 base and J lost 2, with 10 bases in between. The CDR3 is 15 residues long. Germline CDR1 SGHRS, CDR2 YFSETQ. Sequencing was done on a sample of PBMCs. The source of this sequence is a man aged 45-65 years in good health and CMV-seronegative. The chain carries TRBV5-1 and TRBJ1-5; D not certain. The CDR3 is CASSLTGLGNQPQHF. The CDR3, as DNA: TGCGCCAGCAGCTTGACGGGATTAGGCAATCAGCCCCAGCATTTT.